A single sample gave rise to the 15 T cell receptor beta chains below, sequenced in a study of post-analysis software for immune sequencing data. Study-wide findings and caveats: Relative to controls, patients had several TRBV segments at higher frequency, with TRBV5-6, TRBV5-1 and TRBV20-1 among these.

The TCR beta cDNA libraries carried unique molecular identifiers. TCRdb re-analysed the PCR reads in MiXCR, keeping a single row per CDR3 protein. The table includes roughly 670,000 distinct CDR3 sequences, 59% detected once. Their specific antigens are unknown. Sequencing was performed on blood. The origin of the receptors is a girl under 10 years old with multiple sclerosis.

The CDR3 sequence is CASSQDGTGLFSVYEQYF. The CDR3, as DNA: TGCGCCAGCAGCCAAGATGGGACAGGGCTGTTCTCCGTCTACGAGCAGTACTTC. The V and J genes are TRBV4-1 and TRBJ2-7, with TRBD1 matching over 9 bases. This CDR3 spans 18 amino acids. V shed 0 bases and J 3 bases; nucleotides not matched to a gene: 12. Germline V gene data show CDR1 as MGHRA and CDR2 as YSYEKL.

This clonotype was counted between two and nine times. The chain has TRBV12-3 or TRBV12-4 and TRBJ2-7; perhaps TRBD2 as D (5 bases). CDR3 length equals 13 residues. Trimming took off 3 bases at V and 0 bases at J, with 6 bases between the two ends. CDR3 sequence: CASSFLASYEQYF. CDR3 in DNA: TGTGCCAGCAGTTTCCTAGCCTCCTACGAGCAGTACTTC.

The rearrangement uses TRBV4-1 and TRBJ2-1; 10 bases agree with TRBD2. This CDR3 has 14 residues. V was clipped by 1 base and J by 12 bases; unmatched bases: 6. Germline-derived CDR1 and CDR2 are MGHRA and YSYEKL. CDR3 nucleotides: TGCGCCAGCAGCCAAGGGCTAGCGGGAGTGTCGCAGTTCTTC. This translates into CASSQGLAGVSQFF.

CDR3 sequence reads: CASSEFSTGAAVWPQHF. Here the CDR3 DNA reads TGTGCCAGCAGTGAATTCTCGACAGGCGCCGCCGTATGGCCCCAGCATTTT. V usage is TRBV2 and J usage is TRBJ1-5, with TRBD1 as a possible D gene (6 bases). The CDR3 extends over 17 amino acids. Trimming took off 2 bases at V and 9 bases at J, with 23 bases between the two ends. CDR1 is SNHLY and CDR2 is FYNNEI in the germline V gene.

The chain uses TRBV12-3 or TRBV12-4 and TRBJ1-2; unclear D gene. This CDR3 spans 12 amino acids. The V end was cut by 5 bases, the J end by 4 bases, with 8 bases between. The CDR3 bases are TGTGCCAGCAGTCCCGAGCTCTATGGCTACACCTTC. Translating it yields CASSPELYGYTF.

The V call is TRBV12-3 or TRBV12-4, the J call TRBJ2-3; 11 positions match TRBD2. With 3 bases clipped from V and 5 bases from J, the junction kept 7 bases outside the gene matches. The CDR3 length is 16 residues. In DNA, the CDR3 is TGTGCCAGCAGTTTCCTAGCGGGGGGATTAGGAGATACGCAGTATTTT. Translating it yields CASSFLAGGLGDTQYF.

The rearrangement links TRBV3-1 to TRBJ2-7, with D perhaps matching TRBD1 or TRBD2 (5 bases each). The last part of the DNA fits TRBJ2-5 better; the J call may be wrong. The CDR3 runs 16 residues. Germline CDR1 and CDR2: LGHDT and YNNKEL (reference sequence). The CDR3 here is CASSQDWDGVQETQYF. The CDR3 coding sequence is TGTGCCAGCAGCCAAGACTGGGACGGGGTTCAAGAGACCCAGTACTTC.

In DNA, the CDR3 is TGCAGTGCTAGAGGGCCGGGACAGGGGGCGAACGGGGAGCTGTTTTTT. Translating it yields CSARGPGQGANGELFF. The V and J genes are TRBV20-1 and TRBJ2-2; 12 nucleotides line up with TRBD1. The CDR3 extends over 16 amino acids. Losses at the gene ends were 1 base for V and 7 bases for J; bases not matched to a gene: 7. Germline V lookup: CDR1 DFQATT, CDR2 SNEGSKA (reference sequence).

The table lists this clonotype with a count of one. The V call is TRBV2, the J call TRBJ2-3; D is unclear. The V gene lost 7 bases and the J gene lost 1 base, with 9 bases spanning the gap. This CDR3 comprises 13 residues. Germline V gene sequence: CDR1 SNHLY, CDR2 FYNNEI. The DNA of the CDR3 is TGTGCCAGCATGGTCCACCGCACAGATACGCAGTATTTT. Translated: CASMVHRTDTQYF.

The V gene is TRBV4-2, the J gene TRBJ2-1; 8 positions agree with TRBD2. The CDR3 contains 18 residues. Trimming cost V 0 bases and J 5 bases; bases outside gene matches: 12. Germline V gives CDR1 LGHNA, CDR2 YNFKEQ. The CDR3 sequence: CASSQDTRGSGADNEQFF. The CDR3 DNA reads as TGTGCCAGCAGCCAAGACACTCGGGGTAGCGGGGCAGACAATGAGCAGTTCTTC.

This clonotype was seen a few times. The chain uses TRBV10-2 and TRBJ2-4, with D maybe TRBD2 (6 bases). The DNA matches TRBJ2-7 better at its end, which makes the J call doubtful. Germline V gene data show CDR1 as WSHSY and CDR2 as SAAADI. The CDR3 totals 15 residues. The CDR3 loop is CASSVSGRDFDEQYF. CDR3 coding DNA: TGCGCCAGCAGTGTCAGTGGCAGGGACTTCGACGAGCAGTACTTC.

The V and J genes are TRBV14 and TRBJ2-1; 7 bases map to TRBD2. Unmatched junction bases numbered 13, after V lost 4 bases and J lost 7 bases. The CDR3 length is 16 residues. The germline gives CDR1 SGHDN, CDR2 FVKESK. CDR3 loop: CASSRVLALDRNEQFF. The CDR3 nucleotides are TGTGCCAGCAGCCGAGTACTAGCGCTAGACCGTAATGAGCAGTTCTTC. Full variable domain (remainder filled in from reference TRBV14 and TRBJ2-1): EAGVTQFPSHSVIEKGQTVTLRCDPISGHDNLYWYRRVMGKEIKFLLHFVKESKQDESGMPNNRFLAERTGGTYSTLKVQPAELEDSGVYFCASSRVLALDRNEQFFGPGTRLTVL.

The rearrangement links TRBV5-1 to TRBJ2-5; D perhaps matches TRBD1 (6 bases). Per the germline V gene, CDR1 is SGHRS and CDR2 is YFSETQ. This CDR3 spans 14 amino acids. V lost 5 bases, J lost 4 bases, and 15 bases lay in between. CDR3 sequence reads: CASSRGKVGETQYF. DNA for the CDR3: TGCGCCAGCAGTAGGGGGAAAGTAGGAGAGACCCAGTACTTC.

The rearrangement joins TRBV20-1 to TRBJ2-1; a weak D match, TRBD2 (5 bases). Germline values: CDR1 DFQATT, CDR2 SNEGSKA (reference sequence). Trimming shortened V by 3 bases and J by 0 bases, and 9 bases separated the two germline ends. CDR3 length: 14 amino acids. CDR3 sequence reads: CSARDWSSYNEQFF. The CDR3, as DNA: TGCAGTGCTAGGGACTGGAGCTCCTACAATGAGCAGTTCTTC.

In this sample, this clonotype turned up a few times. The chain's CDR3 is CASRQTLSDTQYF. The CDR3 coding sequence is TGTGCCAGCAGGCAGACACTAAGCGATACGCAGTATTTT. J is TRBJ2-3 and V is TRBV7-9; no firm D call. Germline V gives CDR1 SEHNR, CDR2 FQNEAQ (reference sequence). The CDR3 length is 13 residues. Deletions cut 6 bases from V and 6 bases from J, with 13 bases between.